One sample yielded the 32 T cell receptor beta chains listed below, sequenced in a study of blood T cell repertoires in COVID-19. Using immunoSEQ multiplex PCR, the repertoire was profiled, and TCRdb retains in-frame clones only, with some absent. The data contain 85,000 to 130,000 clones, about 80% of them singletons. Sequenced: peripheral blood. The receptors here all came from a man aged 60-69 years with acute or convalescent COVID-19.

CDR3 in DNA: TGTGCCAGCAGCAAGCAGGGGAGAGAAGGCAATCAGCCCCAGCATTTT. Protein product: CASSKQGREGNQPQHF. The rearrangement joins TRBV21-1 to TRBJ1-5; TRBD1, the table's D call, was not compared with the DNA. TRBV21-1 is tagged as a pseudogene. This CDR3 has 16 residues.

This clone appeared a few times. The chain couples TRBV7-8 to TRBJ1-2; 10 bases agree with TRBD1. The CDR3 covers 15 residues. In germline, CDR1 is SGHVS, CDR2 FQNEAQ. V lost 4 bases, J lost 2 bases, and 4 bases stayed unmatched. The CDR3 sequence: CASSSQDRGNYGYTF. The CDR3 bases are TGTGCCAGCAGCTCCCAGGACAGGGGGAACTATGGCTACACCTTC.

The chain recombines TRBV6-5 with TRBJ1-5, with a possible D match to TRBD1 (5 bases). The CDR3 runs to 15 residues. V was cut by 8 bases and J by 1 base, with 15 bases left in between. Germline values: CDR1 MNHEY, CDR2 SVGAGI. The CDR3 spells CASAVTAESNQPQHF. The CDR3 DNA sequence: TGTGCCAGCGCCGTGACAGCAGAGAGCAATCAGCCCCAGCATTTT.

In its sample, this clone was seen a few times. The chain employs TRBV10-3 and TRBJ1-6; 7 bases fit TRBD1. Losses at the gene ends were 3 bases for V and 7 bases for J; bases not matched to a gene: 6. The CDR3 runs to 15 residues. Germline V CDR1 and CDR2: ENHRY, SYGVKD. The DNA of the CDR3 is TGTGCCATCAGTGAACAGGGGTCCTTAAATTCACCCCTCCACTTT. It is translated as CAISEQGSLNSPLHF.

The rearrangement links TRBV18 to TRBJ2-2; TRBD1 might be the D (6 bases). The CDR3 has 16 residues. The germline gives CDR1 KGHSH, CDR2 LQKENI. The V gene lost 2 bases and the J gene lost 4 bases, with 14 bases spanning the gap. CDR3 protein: CASSPNQLGATGELFF. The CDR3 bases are TGTGCCAGCTCACCAAATCAACTGGGGGCCACCGGGGAGCTGTTTTTT.

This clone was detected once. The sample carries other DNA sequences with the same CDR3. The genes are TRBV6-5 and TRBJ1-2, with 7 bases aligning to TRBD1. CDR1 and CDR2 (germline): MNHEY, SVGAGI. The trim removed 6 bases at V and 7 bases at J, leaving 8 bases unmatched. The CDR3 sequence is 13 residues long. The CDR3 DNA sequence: TGTGCCAGCAGCAGTACAGGGGTTGGTGGCTACACCTTC. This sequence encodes CASSSTGVGGYTF.

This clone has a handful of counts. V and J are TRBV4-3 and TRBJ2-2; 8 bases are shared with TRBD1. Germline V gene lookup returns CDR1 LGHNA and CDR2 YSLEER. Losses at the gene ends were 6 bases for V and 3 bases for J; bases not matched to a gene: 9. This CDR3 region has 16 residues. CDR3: CASSPMDRDYTGELFF. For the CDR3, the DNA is TGCGCCAGCAGTCCAATGGACAGGGACTACACCGGGGAGCTGTTTTTT.

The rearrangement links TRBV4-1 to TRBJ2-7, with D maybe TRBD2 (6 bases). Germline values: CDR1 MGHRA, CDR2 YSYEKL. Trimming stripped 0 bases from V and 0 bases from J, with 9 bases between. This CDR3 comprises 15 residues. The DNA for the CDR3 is TGCGCCAGCAGCCAAGAGCGGGGCGTCTCCTACGAGCAGTACTTC. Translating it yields CASSQERGVSYEQYF.

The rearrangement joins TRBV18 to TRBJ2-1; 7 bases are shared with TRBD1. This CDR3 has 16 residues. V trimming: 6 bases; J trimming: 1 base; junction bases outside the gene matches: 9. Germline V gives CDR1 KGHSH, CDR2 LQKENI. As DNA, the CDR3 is TGTGCCAGCTCTCCTGGGACAGTACTTTCCTACAATGAGCAGTTCTTC. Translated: CASSPGTVLSYNEQFF.

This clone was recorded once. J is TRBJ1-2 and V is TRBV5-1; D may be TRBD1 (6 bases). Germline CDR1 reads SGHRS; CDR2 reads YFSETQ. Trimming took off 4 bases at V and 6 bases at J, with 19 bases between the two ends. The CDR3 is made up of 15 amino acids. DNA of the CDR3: TGCGCCAGCAGCAAGGACAGCCCGAGAGTGGATGGCTACACCTTC. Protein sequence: CASSKDSPRVDGYTF.

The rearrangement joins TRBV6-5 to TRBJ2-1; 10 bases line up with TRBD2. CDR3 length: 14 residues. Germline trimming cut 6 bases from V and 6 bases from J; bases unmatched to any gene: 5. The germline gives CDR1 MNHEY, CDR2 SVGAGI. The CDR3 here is CASRTSGPLNEQFF. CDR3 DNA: TGTGCCAGCAGGACTAGCGGGCCCCTCAATGAGCAGTTCTTC.

CDR3 in DNA: TGTGCCAGCAGCAGGGAAAATTCCTACAATGAGCAGTTCTTC. It specifies CASSRENSYNEQFF. J is TRBJ2-1 and V is TRBV6-5; D might be TRBD1 (5 bases). V was clipped by 6 bases and J by 1 base, with 10 bases between them. The CDR3 contains 14 residues. Per germline, CDR1 MNHEY and CDR2 SVGAGI.

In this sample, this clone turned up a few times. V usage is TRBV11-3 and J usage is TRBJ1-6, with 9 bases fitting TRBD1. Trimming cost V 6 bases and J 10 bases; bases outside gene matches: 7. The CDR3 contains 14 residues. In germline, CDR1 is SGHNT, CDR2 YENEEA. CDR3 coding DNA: TGTGCCAGCAGTCGACAGGGGGAAGAGTCACCCCTCCACTTT. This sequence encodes CASSRQGEESPLHF.

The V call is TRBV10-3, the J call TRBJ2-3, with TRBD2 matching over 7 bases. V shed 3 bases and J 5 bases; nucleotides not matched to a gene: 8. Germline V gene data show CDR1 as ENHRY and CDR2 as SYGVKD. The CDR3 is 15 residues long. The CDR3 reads CAISDPAGGGDTQYF. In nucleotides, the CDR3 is TGTGCCATCAGTGACCCTGCTGGGGGGGGAGATACGCAGTATTTT.

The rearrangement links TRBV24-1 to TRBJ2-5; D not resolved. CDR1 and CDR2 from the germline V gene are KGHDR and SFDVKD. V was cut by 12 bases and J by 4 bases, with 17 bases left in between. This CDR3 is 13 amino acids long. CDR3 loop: CAAPRLLGETQYF. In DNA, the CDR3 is TGTGCCGCCCCAAGACTCCTAGGAGAGACCCAGTACTTC.

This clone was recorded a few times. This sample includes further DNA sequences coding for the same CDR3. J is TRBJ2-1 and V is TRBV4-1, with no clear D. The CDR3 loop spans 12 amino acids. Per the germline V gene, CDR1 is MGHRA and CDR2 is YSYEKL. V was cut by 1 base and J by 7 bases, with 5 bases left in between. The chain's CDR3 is CASSQVRNEQFF. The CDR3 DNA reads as TGCGCCAGCAGCCAAGTGAGGAATGAGCAGTTCTTC.

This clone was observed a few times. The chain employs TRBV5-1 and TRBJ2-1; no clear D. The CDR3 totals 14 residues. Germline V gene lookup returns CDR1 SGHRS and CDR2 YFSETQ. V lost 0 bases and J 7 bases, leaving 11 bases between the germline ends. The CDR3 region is CASSLGPNGNEQFF. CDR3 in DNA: TGCGCCAGCAGCTTGGGTCCGAACGGGAATGAGCAGTTCTTC. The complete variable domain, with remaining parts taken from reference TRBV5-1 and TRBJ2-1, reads KAGVTQTPRYLIKTRGQQVTLSCSPISGHRSVSWYQQTPGQGLQFLFEYFSETQRNKGNFPGRFSGRQFSNSRSEMNVSTLELGDSALYLCASSLGPNGNEQFFGPGTRLTVL.

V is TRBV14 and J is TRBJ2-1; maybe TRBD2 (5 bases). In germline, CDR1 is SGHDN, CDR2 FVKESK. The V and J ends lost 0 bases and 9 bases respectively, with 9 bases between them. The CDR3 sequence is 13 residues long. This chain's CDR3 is CASSQDPGIEQFF. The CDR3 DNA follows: TGTGCCAGCAGCCAAGATCCCGGGATTGAGCAGTTCTTC.

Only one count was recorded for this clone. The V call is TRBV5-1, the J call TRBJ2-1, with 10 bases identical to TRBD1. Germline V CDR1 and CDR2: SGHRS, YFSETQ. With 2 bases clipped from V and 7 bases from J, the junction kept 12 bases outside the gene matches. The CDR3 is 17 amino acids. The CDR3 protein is CASSLSPGTGAANEQFF. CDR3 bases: TGCGCCAGCAGCTTATCTCCCGGGACAGGGGCAGCAAATGAGCAGTTCTTC. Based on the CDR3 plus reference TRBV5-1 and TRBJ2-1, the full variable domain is KAGVTQTPRYLIKTRGQQVTLSCSPISGHRSVSWYQQTPGQGLQFLFEYFSETQRNKGNFPGRFSGRQFSNSRSEMNVSTLELGDSALYLCASSLSPGTGAANEQFFGPGTRLTVL.

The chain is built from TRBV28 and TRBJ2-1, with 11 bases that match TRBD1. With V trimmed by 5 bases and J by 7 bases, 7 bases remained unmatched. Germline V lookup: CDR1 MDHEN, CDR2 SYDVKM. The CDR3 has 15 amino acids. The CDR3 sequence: CASSPLGQGGNEQFF. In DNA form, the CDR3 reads TGTGCCAGCAGTCCCTTGGGACAGGGGGGAAATGAGCAGTTCTTC.

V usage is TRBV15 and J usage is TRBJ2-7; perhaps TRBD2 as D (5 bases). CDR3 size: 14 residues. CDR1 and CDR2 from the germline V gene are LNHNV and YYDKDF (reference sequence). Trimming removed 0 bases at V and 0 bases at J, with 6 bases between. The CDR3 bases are TGTGCCACCAGCAGAGATACTAGCTCCTACGAGCAGTACTTC. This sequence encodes CATSRDTSSYEQYF.

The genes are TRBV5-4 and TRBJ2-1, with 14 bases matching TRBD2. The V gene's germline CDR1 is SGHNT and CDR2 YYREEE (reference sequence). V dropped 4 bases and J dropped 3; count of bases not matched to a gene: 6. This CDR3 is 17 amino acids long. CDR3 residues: CASSVGTSGSFYNEQFF. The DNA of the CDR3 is TGTGCCAGCAGCGTCGGGACTAGCGGGAGTTTCTACAATGAGCAGTTCTTC.

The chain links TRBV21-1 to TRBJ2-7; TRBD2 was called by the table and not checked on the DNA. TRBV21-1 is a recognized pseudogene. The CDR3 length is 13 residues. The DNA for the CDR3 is TGTGCCAGCAGCCCCGGGAGCTCCTACGAGCAGTACTTC. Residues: CASSPGSSYEQYF.

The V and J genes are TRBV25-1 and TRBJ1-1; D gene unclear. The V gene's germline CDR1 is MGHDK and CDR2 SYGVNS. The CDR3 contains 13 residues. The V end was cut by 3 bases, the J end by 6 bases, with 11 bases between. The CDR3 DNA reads TGTGCCAGCAGTGAGCAAGAGGACTCTGAAGCTTTCTTT. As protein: CASSEQEDSEAFF.

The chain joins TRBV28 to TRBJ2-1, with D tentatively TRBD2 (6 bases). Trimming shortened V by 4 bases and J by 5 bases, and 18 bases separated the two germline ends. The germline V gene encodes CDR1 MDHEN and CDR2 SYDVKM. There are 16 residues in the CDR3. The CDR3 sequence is CASSSWVGSLNNEQFF. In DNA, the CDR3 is TGTGCCAGCAGTTCTTGGGTCGGGAGCCTCAACAATGAGCAGTTCTTC.

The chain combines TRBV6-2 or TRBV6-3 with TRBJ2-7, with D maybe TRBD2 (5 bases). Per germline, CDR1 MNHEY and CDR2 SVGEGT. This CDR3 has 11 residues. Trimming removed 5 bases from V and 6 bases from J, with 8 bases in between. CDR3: CASSHGGEQYV. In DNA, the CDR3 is TGTGCCAGCAGTCACGGAGGCGAGCAGTACGTC.

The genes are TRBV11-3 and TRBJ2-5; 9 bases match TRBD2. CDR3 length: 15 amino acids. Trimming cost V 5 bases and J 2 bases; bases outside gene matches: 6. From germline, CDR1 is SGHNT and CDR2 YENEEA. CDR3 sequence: CASSTRLAEQETQYF. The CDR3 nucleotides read TGTGCCAGCAGCACGAGACTAGCGGAACAAGAGACCCAGTACTTC.

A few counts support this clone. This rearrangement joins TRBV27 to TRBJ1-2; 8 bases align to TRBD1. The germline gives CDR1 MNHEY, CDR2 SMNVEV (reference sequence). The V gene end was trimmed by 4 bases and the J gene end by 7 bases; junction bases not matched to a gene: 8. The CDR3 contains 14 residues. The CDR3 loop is CASSYRDRRGGYTF. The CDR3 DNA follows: TGTGCCAGCAGTTACCGGGACAGGCGGGGTGGCTACACCTTC.

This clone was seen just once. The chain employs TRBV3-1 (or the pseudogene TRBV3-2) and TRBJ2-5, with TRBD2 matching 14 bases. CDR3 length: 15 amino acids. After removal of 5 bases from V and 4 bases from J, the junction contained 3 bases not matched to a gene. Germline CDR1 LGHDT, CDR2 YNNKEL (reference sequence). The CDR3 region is CASSVGTSGRETQYF. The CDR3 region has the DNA TGTGCCAGCAGCGTCGGGACTAGCGGGAGAGAGACCCAGTACTTC.

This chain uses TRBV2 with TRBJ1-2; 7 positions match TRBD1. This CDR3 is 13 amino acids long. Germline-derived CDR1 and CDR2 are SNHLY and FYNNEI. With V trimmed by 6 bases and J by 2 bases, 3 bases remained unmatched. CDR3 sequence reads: CASRKGQNYGYTF. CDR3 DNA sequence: TGTGCCAGCAGGAAGGGACAGAACTATGGCTACACCTTC.

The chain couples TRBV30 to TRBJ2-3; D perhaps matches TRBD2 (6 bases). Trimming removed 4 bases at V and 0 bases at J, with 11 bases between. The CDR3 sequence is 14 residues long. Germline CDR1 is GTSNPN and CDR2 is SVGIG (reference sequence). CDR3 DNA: TGTGCCTGGAATAGCGGTCCTAGCACAGATACGCAGTATTTT. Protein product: CAWNSGPSTDTQYF.

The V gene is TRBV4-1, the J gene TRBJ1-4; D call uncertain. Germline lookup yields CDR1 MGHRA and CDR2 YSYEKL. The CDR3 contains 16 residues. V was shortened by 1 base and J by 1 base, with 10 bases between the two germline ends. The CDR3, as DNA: TGCGCCAGCAGCCAAGCAGGTTATGGAACTAATGAAAAACTGTTTTTT. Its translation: CASSQAGYGTNEKLFF.